A single sample is the source of the 3 T cell receptor beta chains below, sequenced in a study. MiXCR, applied by TCRdb to the 5' RACE reads, yields one record per CDR3 protein. The sample gives roughly 45,000 distinct CDR3 sequences, around a fifth of which show up once; around 4% is in the top ten. Tregs were sorted as CD4+CD25+CD127-/low cells. Sequencing used Tregs sorted from a lymph node. Receptors originate from a female donor with breast cancer.

This clonotype was picked up a small number of times. The chain employs TRBV7-2 and TRBJ2-1; D ambiguous. CDR1 and CDR2 from the germline V gene are SGHTA and FQGNSA. The CDR3 has 11 amino acids. Trimming removed 7 bases at V and 3 bases at J, with 4 bases between. The CDR3 region is CASTYYNEQFF. CDR3 DNA: TGTGCCAGCACCTACTACAATGAGCAGTTCTTC. Using reference TRBV7-2 and TRBJ2-1 for the parts outside the CDR3, the full variable domain is GAGVSQSPSNKVTEKGKDVELRCDPISGHTALYWYRQSLGQGLEFLIYFQGNSAPDKSGLPSDRFSAERTGGSVSTLTIQRTQQEDSAVYLCASTYYNEQFFGPGTRLTVL.

The chain is built from TRBV4-1 and TRBJ2-2, with 10 positions matching TRBD1. The germline V gene has CDR1 MGHRA and CDR2 YSYEKL. This CDR3 has 16 amino acids. With V trimmed by 1 base and J by 5 bases, 4 bases remained unmatched. CDR3 region: CASSQAGQGLTGELFF. CDR3 DNA: TGCGCCAGCAGCCAAGCGGGACAGGGGTTGACCGGGGAGCTGTTTTTT.

This clonotype was detected many times. This rearrangement joins TRBV6-5 to TRBJ2-7, with TRBD1 identical over 9 bases. The length of the CDR3 is 15 residues. Per germline, CDR1 MNHEY and CDR2 SVGAGI. V lost 5 bases to trimming and J lost 0 bases; unmatched junction nucleotides: 5. DNA of the CDR3: TGTGCCAGCAGTACTGGGACAGGGAACTCCTACGAGCAGTACTTC. This codes for CASSTGTGNSYEQYF.